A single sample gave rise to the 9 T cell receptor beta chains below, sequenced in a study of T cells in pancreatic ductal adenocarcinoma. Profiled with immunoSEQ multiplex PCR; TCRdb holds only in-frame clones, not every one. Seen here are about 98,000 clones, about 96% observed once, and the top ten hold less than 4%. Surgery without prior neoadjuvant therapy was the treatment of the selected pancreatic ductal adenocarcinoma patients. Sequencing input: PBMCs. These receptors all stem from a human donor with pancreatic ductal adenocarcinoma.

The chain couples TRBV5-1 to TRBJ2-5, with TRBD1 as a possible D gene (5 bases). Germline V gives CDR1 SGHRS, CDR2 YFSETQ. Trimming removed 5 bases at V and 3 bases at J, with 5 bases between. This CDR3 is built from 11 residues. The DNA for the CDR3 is TGCGCCAGCAGGACAGAAGAGACCCAGTACTTC. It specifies CASRTEETQYF.

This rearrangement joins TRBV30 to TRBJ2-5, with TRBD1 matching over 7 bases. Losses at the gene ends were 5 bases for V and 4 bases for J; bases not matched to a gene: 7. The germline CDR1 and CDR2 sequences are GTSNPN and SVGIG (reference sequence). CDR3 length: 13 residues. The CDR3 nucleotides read TGTGCCTGGTCCTACCGACAGGGAGAGACCCAGTACTTC. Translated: CAWSYRQGETQYF.

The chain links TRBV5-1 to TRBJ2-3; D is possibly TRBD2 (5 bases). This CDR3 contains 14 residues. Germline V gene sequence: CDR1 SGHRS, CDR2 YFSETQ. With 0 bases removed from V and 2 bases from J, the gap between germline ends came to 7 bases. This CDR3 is CASSLAGFTDTQYF. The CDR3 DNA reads TGCGCCAGCAGCTTGGCGGGATTCACAGATACGCAGTATTTT.

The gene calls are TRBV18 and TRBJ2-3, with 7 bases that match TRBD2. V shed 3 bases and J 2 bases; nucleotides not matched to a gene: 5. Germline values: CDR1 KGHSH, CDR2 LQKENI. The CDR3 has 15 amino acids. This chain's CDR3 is CASSPERDLTDTQYF. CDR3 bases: TGTGCCAGCTCACCTGAGCGGGACCTCACAGATACGCAGTATTTT.

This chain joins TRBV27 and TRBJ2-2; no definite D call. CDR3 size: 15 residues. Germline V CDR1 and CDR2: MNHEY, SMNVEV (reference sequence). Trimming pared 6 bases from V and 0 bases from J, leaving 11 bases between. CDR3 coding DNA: TGTGCCAGCAGCTTTGACCAGGCGAACACCGGGGAGCTGTTTTTT. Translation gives CASSFDQANTGELFF.

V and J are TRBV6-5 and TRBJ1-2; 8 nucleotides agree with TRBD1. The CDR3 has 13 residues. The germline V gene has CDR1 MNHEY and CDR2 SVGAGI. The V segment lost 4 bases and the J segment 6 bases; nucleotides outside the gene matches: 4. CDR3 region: CASSSTGENGYTF. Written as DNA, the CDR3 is TGTGCCAGCAGTTCGACAGGGGAGAATGGCTACACCTTC.

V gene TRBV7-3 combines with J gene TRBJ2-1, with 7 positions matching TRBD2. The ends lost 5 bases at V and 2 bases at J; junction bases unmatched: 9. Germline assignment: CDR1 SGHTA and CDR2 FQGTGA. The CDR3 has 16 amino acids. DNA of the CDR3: TGTGCCAGCAGCAAGGGGACTATAAGCACCTACAATGAGCAGTTCTTC. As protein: CASSKGTISTYNEQFF.

DNA for the CDR3: TGTGCCAGCAGAATCGGGACAGGGCCCGGGGAGCTGTTTTTT. Translated, it gives CASRIGTGPGELFF. This chain joins TRBV11-3 and TRBJ2-2; TRBD1 agrees at 9 bases. The V gene end was trimmed by 6 bases and the J gene end by 6 bases; junction bases not matched to a gene: 5. Germline CDR1 and CDR2: SGHNT and YENEEA. This CDR3 has 14 amino acids.

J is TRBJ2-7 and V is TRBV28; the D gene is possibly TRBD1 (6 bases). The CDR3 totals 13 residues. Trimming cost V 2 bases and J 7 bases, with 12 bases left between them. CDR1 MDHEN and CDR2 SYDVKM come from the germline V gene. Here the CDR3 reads CASSLGGRGEQYF. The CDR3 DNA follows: TGTGCCAGCAGTTTAGGAGGCAGGGGAGAGCAGTACTTC.